This TCR beta chain was captured by sequencing in a study of CD8+CD57+ T cells in acquired aplastic anemia. Study in general: The sorted CD4+ and CD8+ cells yielded an average approximately 3.2 ug of DNA. Overall study findings and caveats: Overlap between patients and controls comprised 25 to 35 CD8+ CDR3 sequences.

Researchers used genomic DNA as the template to profile TCR beta VDJ and CDR3. TCRdb ran MiXCR on the reads and lists one entry per CDR3 protein. Altogether roughly 170,000 distinct CDR3 sequences are present, 48% being singletons, with the ten largest covering approximately 13%. Germline V gives CDR1 SGHTA, CDR2 FQGTGA. Deletions cut 0 bases from V and 6 bases from J, with 5 bases between. The CDR3 consists of 13 residues. The sequenced patients had an expansion of CD8+CD57+ cells seen by flow cytometry. Severe acquired aplastic anemia was present in all patients. Blood samples were obtained from patients who had received no prior therapy. Worth noting for this clonotype: Antigen specificity is unknown.

The sequenced material came from sorted CD4+, CD8+, or CD8+CD57+ T cells (not recorded which) from PBMCs. The V call is TRBV7-3, the J call TRBJ2-2; D gene ambiguous. The receptor was isolated from a human donor with aplastic anemia. The CDR3 loop is CASSLTGSGELFF. CDR3 sequence (DNA): TGTGCCAGCAGCTTAACGGGATCCGGGGAGCTGTTTTTT.